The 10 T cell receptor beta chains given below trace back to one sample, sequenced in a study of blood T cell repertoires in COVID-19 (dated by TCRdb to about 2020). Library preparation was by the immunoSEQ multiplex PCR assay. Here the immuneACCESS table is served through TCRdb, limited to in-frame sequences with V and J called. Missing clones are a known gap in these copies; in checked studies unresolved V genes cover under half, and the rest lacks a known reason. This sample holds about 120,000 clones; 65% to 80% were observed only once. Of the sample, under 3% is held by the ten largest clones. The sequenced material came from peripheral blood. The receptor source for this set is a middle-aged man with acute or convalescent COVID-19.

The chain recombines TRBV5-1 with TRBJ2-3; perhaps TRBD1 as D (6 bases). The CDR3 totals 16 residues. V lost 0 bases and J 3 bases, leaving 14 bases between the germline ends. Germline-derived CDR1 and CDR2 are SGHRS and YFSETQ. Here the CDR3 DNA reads TGCGCCAGCAGCTTGGGGTTTTGGACAGATACAGATACGCAGTATTTT. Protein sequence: CASSLGFWTDTDTQYF.

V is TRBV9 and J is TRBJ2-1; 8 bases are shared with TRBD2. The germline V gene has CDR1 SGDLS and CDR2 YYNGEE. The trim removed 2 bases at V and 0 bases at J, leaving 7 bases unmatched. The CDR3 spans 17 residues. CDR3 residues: CASSVTGLGSSYNEQFF. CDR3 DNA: TGTGCCAGCAGCGTGACGGGACTAGGAAGCTCCTACAATGAGCAGTTCTTC.

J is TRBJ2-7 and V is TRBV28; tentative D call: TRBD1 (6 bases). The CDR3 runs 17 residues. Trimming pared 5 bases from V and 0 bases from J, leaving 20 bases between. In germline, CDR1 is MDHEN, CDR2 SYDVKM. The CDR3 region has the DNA TGTGCCAGCAGTGAAACCGGTGACAGGATTCCCTCCTACGAGCAGTACTTC. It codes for CASSETGDRIPSYEQYF.

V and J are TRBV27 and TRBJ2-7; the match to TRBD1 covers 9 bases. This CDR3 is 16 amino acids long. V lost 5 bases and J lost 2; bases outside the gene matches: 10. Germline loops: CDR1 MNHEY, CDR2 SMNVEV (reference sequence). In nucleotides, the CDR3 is TGTGCCAGCAGTCCGATGGGACAGGGTGCCCCCTACGAGCAGTACTTC. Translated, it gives CASSPMGQGAPYEQYF.

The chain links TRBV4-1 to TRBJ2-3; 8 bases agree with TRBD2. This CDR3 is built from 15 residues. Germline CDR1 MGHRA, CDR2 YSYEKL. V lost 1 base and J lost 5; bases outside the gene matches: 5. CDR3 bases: TGCGCCAGCAGCCAAGCCGCGGGAGGAGGAGATACGCAGTATTTT. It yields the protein CASSQAAGGGDTQYF.

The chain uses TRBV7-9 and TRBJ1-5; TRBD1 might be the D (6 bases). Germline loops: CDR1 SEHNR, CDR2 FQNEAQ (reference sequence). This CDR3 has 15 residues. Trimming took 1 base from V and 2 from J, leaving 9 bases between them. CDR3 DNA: TGTGCCAGCAGCTTAGGGGACATACGCAATCAGCCCCAGCATTTT. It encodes CASSLGDIRNQPQHF.

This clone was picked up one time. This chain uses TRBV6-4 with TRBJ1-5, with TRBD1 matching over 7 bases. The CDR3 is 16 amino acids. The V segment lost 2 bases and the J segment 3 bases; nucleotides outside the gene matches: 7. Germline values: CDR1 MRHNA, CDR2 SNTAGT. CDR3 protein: CASSDGFRGYNQPQHF. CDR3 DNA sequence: TGTGCCAGCAGTGACGGGTTCAGGGGGTACAATCAGCCCCAGCATTTT.

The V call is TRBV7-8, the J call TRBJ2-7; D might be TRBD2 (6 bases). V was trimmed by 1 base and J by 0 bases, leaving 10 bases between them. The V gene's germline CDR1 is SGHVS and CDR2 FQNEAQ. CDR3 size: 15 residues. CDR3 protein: CASSLVGGTSYEQYF. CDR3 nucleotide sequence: TGTGCCAGCAGCTTAGTAGGAGGGACCTCCTACGAGCAGTACTTC.

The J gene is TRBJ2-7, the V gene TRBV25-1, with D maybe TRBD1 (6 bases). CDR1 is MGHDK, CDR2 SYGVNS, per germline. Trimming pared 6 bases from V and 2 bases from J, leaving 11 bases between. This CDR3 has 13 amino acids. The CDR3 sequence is CASRSTGTYEQYF. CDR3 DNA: TGTGCCAGCAGATCCACAGGGACCTACGAGCAGTACTTC.

CDR3 in DNA: TGTGCCAGCAGTTTTAGGAGTGGGGAAAAACTGTTTTTT. Encoded protein: CASSFRSGEKLFF. The gene calls are TRBV27 and TRBJ1-4, with D hard to call. The CDR3 spans 13 residues. V lost 3 bases and J 8 bases, leaving 10 bases between the germline ends. Germline CDR1 reads MNHEY; CDR2 reads SMNVEV (reference sequence).